These 9 T cell receptor beta chains were sequenced from one sample in a study of response to subunit inactivated influenza vaccine. Each CDR3 protein gets one entry after TCRdb re-called the RT-PCR reads with MiXCR. Of fewer than 600,000 distinct CDR3 sequences listed, approximately 7.8% are singletons. The sample in question was PBMCs from blood, obtained less than 30 months after vaccination. The receptors derive from a man aged 45 to 75 who received an inactivated influenza vaccine.

This clonotype was detected many times. The J gene is TRBJ2-2, the V gene TRBV7-8; 11 nucleotides match TRBD2. In germline, CDR1 is SGHVS, CDR2 FQNEAQ. The CDR3 is 14 residues long. V lost 9 bases, J lost 3 bases, and 3 bases stayed unmatched. The CDR3 here is CASALAGDTGELFF. CDR3 in DNA: TGTGCCAGTGCACTAGCGGGAGACACCGGGGAGCTGTTTTTT.

The chain is built from TRBV7-6 and TRBJ1-2; D gene ambiguous. V was shortened by 5 bases and J by 2 bases, with 9 bases between the two germline ends. CDR1 and CDR2 from the germline V gene are SGHVS and FNYEAQ. The CDR3 sequence is 13 residues long. This CDR3 reads CASSPVMNYGYTF. In DNA, the CDR3 is TGTGCCAGCAGCCCCGTCATGAACTATGGCTACACCTTC.

The genes are TRBV6-1 and TRBJ1-2, with D possibly being TRBD1 (6 bases). V dropped 7 bases and J dropped 1 base, with 10 bases sitting between them. The germline V gene has CDR1 MNHNS and CDR2 SASEGT. This CDR3 region has 13 residues. As DNA, the CDR3 is TGTGCCAGCACAACAGGGTTTAACTATGGCTACACCTTC. Residues: CASTTGFNYGYTF.

This clonotype was counted a few times. The genes are TRBV30 and TRBJ1-4; D perhaps matches TRBD1 (5 bases). V lost 4 bases and J 4 bases, leaving 10 bases between the germline ends. In germline, CDR1 is GTSNPN, CDR2 SVGIG (reference sequence). The CDR3 contains 13 residues. The CDR3 reads CAWTGRINEKLFF. As DNA, the CDR3 is TGTGCCTGGACGGGACGGATTAATGAAAAACTGTTTTTT.

This clonotype was observed a handful of times. This chain joins TRBV20-1 and TRBJ2-7; possibly TRBD2 for D (5 bases). The CDR3 is 13 residues long. The V gene's germline CDR1 is DFQATT and CDR2 SNEGSKA (reference sequence). V shed 0 bases and J shed 2 bases, with 8 bases lying between them. The CDR3 region is CSARDTRAYEQYF. The CDR3 nucleotides read TGCAGTGCTAGAGATACGAGGGCCTACGAGCAGTACTTC.

This clonotype was found a few times. The chain has TRBV23-1 and TRBJ2-7; tentatively, D is TRBD2 (5 bases). TRBV23-1 is classed as an ORF, of uncertain function. The CDR3 consists of 14 residues. The ends were cut back, 4 bases at V and 0 bases at J, with 10 bases in the middle. CDR3 loop: CASSLEETSYEQYF. The CDR3 DNA reads as TGCGCCAGCAGTCTGGAGGAAACCTCCTACGAGCAGTACTTC.

This clonotype appeared many times. This sequence joins TRBV12-3 or TRBV12-4 and TRBJ2-3; 9 positions agree with TRBD2. The CDR3 spans 17 residues. V was pared by 1 base and J by 0 bases, with 5 bases of the junction left unmatched. CDR3: CASSLGISGGSTDTQYF. Here the CDR3 DNA reads TGTGCCAGCAGTTTAGGGATTAGCGGGGGTAGCACAGATACGCAGTATTTT.

The chain couples TRBV3-1 to TRBJ2-1; weak D call: TRBD1 (5 bases). Germline CDR1 LGHDT, CDR2 YNNKEL (reference sequence). The CDR3 covers 17 residues. The ends were cut back, 4 bases at V and 6 bases at J, with 22 bases in the middle. CDR3 in amino acids: CASSPRWGAGLGNEQFF. For the CDR3, the DNA is TGTGCCAGCAGCCCCCGCTGGGGCGCAGGTCTGGGCAATGAGCAGTTCTTC.

This clonotype has just a few counts. The V call is TRBV25-1, the J call TRBJ1-5; no reliable D call. Trimming pared 0 bases from V and 0 bases from J, leaving 9 bases between. The CDR3 loop spans 16 amino acids. CDR1 is MGHDK, CDR2 SYGVNS, per germline. The CDR3 sequence: CASSEYNSPSNQPQHF. The DNA of the CDR3 is TGTGCCAGCAGTGAATATAACAGCCCTAGCAATCAGCCCCAGCATTTT.